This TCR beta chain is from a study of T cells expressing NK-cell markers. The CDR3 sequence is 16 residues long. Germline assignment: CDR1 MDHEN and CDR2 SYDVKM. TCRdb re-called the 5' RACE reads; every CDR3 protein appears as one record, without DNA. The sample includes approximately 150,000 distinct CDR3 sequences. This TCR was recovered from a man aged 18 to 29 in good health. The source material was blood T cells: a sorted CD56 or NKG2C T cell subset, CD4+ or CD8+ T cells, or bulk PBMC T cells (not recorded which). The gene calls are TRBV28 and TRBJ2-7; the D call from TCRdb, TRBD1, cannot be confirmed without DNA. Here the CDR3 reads CASSRFRDRALGEQYF.